The rows below give T cell receptor beta chains drawn from one sample of a study of blood T cell repertoires in COVID-19. Repertoires were generated with immunoSEQ multiplex PCR, while TCRdb's copy carries only in-frame clones and drops some. The sample includes approximately 290,000 clones, more than 65% of them seen just once. The sequencing input was peripheral blood. The receptor set was obtained from a person in their 70s with COVID-19, enrolled during active disease. The CDR3 runs from the conserved cysteine through the conserved F or W. Each record gives: CDR3 DNA, CDR3 protein, clone size, D gene, J gene, V gene. The D gene is left open where the match is weak. The size of a clone is reported for some rows only, either as once, few or many, or as a class for expanded clones.

CDR3 DNA: TGCGCCAGCAGCCAAGATAAGTACGCGAGCGAGGAGCAGTTCTTC
CDR3 protein: CASSQDKYASEEQFF
clone size: .
D gene: .
J gene: TRBJ2-1
V gene: TRBV4-3

CDR3 DNA: TGTGCCAGCAGAAAAGCGGGGCTAGCGGGGGACCGGGCGGACATTCAGTACTTC
CDR3 protein: CASRKAGLAGDRADIQYF
clone size: .
D gene: .
J gene: TRBJ2-4
V gene: TRBV21-1

CDR3 DNA: TGTGCCACCAGCAGAGCAGGACTAGCGGGAGAAGATACGCAGTATTTT
CDR3 protein: CATSRAGLAGEDTQYF
clone size: once
D gene: TRBD2
J gene: TRBJ2-3
V gene: TRBV15

CDR3 DNA: TGTGCCAGCTCACCACCGTCGGGGGGTGAGCAGTACTTC
CDR3 protein: CASSPPSGGEQYF
clone size: .
D gene: TRBD2
J gene: TRBJ2-7
V gene: TRBV18

CDR3 DNA: TGTGCCAGCAAACCGGGTGGGACAGCGGTAGAAAAACTGTTTTTT
CDR3 protein: CASKPGGTAVEKLFF
clone size: .
D gene: TRBD1
J gene: TRBJ1-4
V gene: TRBV6-5

CDR3 DNA: TGCGCCAGCAGCTTGGGTGGTAGCGTGGGAGGTTACAATGAGCAGTTCTTC
CDR3 protein: CASSLGGSVGGYNEQFF
clone size: .
D gene: .
J gene: TRBJ2-1
V gene: TRBV5-1

CDR3 DNA: TGCGCCAGCAGCGGGGGACAGGGCATCAATGAGCAGTTCTTC
CDR3 protein: CASSGGQGINEQFF
clone size: .
D gene: TRBD1
J gene: TRBJ2-1
V gene: TRBV5-1

CDR3 DNA: TGTGCCAGCAGTGAAATCGGGGGCACTGAAGCTTTCTTT
CDR3 protein: CASSEIGGTEAFF
clone size: .
D gene: .
J gene: TRBJ1-1
V gene: TRBV25-1

CDR3 DNA: TGTGCCAGCAGTTACGATCGGGGTCGCTCCTACGAGCAGTACTTC
CDR3 protein: CASSYDRGRSYEQYF
clone size: .
D gene: .
J gene: TRBJ2-7
V gene: TRBV6-2/TRBV6-3

CDR3 DNA: TGCGCCAGCAGTGACTCCTTTGGACTAGCGGGAGTGGGGGAGCAGTACTTC
CDR3 protein: CASSDSFGLAGVGEQYF
clone size: .
D gene: TRBD2
J gene: TRBJ2-7
V gene: TRBV10-1

CDR3 DNA: TGTGCCAGCGAACGGCGGACAGTTTTGAGCAATCAGCCCCAGCATTTT
CDR3 protein: CASERRTVLSNQPQHF
clone size: .
D gene: .
J gene: TRBJ1-5
V gene: TRBV28

CDR3 DNA: TGTGCCAGCACGATCGGGGCTAACTATGGCTACACCTTC
CDR3 protein: CASTIGANYGYTF
clone size: .
D gene: .
J gene: TRBJ1-2
V gene: TRBV28

CDR3 DNA: TGTGCCAGCAGTCCACAGGGAATCTATGGCTACACCTTC
CDR3 protein: CASSPQGIYGYTF
clone size: once
D gene: .
J gene: TRBJ1-2
V gene: TRBV27

CDR3 DNA: TGCGCCAGCAGCCAAGAACCAGGGTATGGCTACACCTTC
CDR3 protein: CASSQEPGYGYTF
clone size: .
D gene: .
J gene: TRBJ1-2
V gene: TRBV4-3

CDR3 DNA: TGTGCCACTACCGGGGGGGTTGAAAAACTGTTTTTT
CDR3 protein: CATTGGVEKLFF
clone size: .
D gene: .
J gene: TRBJ1-4
V gene: TRBV28

CDR3 DNA: TGTGCCAGCAGCCATCGACAGGGCGAAAATTCACCCCTCCACTTT
CDR3 protein: CASSHRQGENSPLHF
clone size: .
D gene: TRBD1
J gene: TRBJ1-6
V gene: TRBV14

CDR3 DNA: TGTGCCAGCAGTGACAGGGTAGCTAACTATGGCTACACCTTC
CDR3 protein: CASSDRVANYGYTF
clone size: .
D gene: .
J gene: TRBJ1-2
V gene: TRBV6-1

CDR3 DNA: TGTGCCAGCAGACAGCAAACAGGATGGAACACCGGGGAGCTGTTTTTT
CDR3 protein: CASRQQTGWNTGELFF
clone size: .
D gene: .
J gene: TRBJ2-2
V gene: TRBV5-8

CDR3 DNA: TGTGCCAGCAGCTTGGAGGGGGTAAGCTCCTACGAGCAGTACTTC
CDR3 protein: CASSLEGVSSYEQYF
clone size: .
D gene: .
J gene: TRBJ2-7
V gene: TRBV5-6

CDR3 DNA: TGTGCCAGCAGAATCGGGGGTCCGGTCACAGATACGCAGTATTTT
CDR3 protein: CASRIGGPVTDTQYF
clone size: once
D gene: .
J gene: TRBJ2-3
V gene: TRBV7-2

CDR3 DNA: TGTGCCAGCAGCGCGGGACAGTCCTCTGGAAACACCATATATTTT
CDR3 protein: CASSAGQSSGNTIYF
clone size: .
D gene: TRBD1
J gene: TRBJ1-3
V gene: TRBV9

CDR3 DNA: TGTGCCAGTAGTAGACTAGCGGGAGGACACGAGCAGTTCTTC
CDR3 protein: CASSRLAGGHEQFF
clone size: .
D gene: TRBD2
J gene: TRBJ2-1
V gene: TRBV19

CDR3 DNA: TGTGCCAGCAGACAGGGGGTTTGGGAAAAACTGTTTTTT
CDR3 protein: CASRQGVWEKLFF
clone size: once
D gene: TRBD1
J gene: TRBJ1-4
V gene: TRBV2

CDR3 DNA: TGTGCCAGCAGCCCCGGGACAGGGATCTCCTACGAGCAGTACTTC
CDR3 protein: CASSPGTGISYEQYF
clone size: .
D gene: TRBD1
J gene: TRBJ2-7
V gene: TRBV7-9

CDR3 DNA: TGTGCCAGCAGTCCCAGGCCTAGCGGGAGCGGGTGGGAGCAGTACTTC
CDR3 protein: CASSPRPSGSGWEQYF
clone size: .
D gene: TRBD2
J gene: TRBJ2-7
V gene: TRBV28

CDR3 DNA: TGTGCCAGCAGCGAGGGAGGATCCTCTGGAAACACCATATATTTT
CDR3 protein: CASSEGGSSGNTIYF
clone size: .
D gene: .
J gene: TRBJ1-3
V gene: TRBV9

CDR3 DNA: TGTGCCAGCAGCAACGTGGACAGACGCTCGTATGGCTACACCTTC
CDR3 protein: CASSNVDRRSYGYTF
clone size: .
D gene: .
J gene: TRBJ1-2
V gene: TRBV5-6

CDR3 DNA: TGCGCCAGCAGCTTGGCAGGGGGCTCACACCTAGCTAACTATGGCTACACCTTC
CDR3 protein: CASSLAGGSHLANYGYTF
clone size: once
D gene: TRBD1
J gene: TRBJ1-2
V gene: TRBV5-1

CDR3 DNA: TGTGCCAGCAGCCGAGGGTATGATCAGTCCCAGCATTTT
CDR3 protein: CASSRGYDQSQHF
clone size: .
D gene: .
J gene: TRBJ1-5
V gene: TRBV11-2

CDR3 DNA: TGTGCCAGCAAAATTGGGGCAGGGGGCGATTCTAGCTCCTACGAGCAGTACTTC
CDR3 protein: CASKIGAGGDSSSYEQYF
clone size: few
D gene: TRBD1
J gene: TRBJ2-7
V gene: TRBV2

CDR3 DNA: TGTGCCAGCAGCCCGAGCGGGGGGGAGTACAATGAGCAGTTCTTC
CDR3 protein: CASSPSGGEYNEQFF
clone size: .
D gene: TRBD2
J gene: TRBJ2-1
V gene: TRBV5-8

CDR3 DNA: TGTGCCAGCAAGCTAAACCCCGCAGGTTCCTATGGCTACACCTTC
CDR3 protein: CASKLNPAGSYGYTF
clone size: few
D gene: .
J gene: TRBJ1-2
V gene: TRBV19

CDR3 DNA: TGTGCCAGCAGCGCTCCAGGGGTGGAATCACCCCTCCACTTT
CDR3 protein: CASSAPGVESPLHF
clone size: .
D gene: .
J gene: TRBJ1-6
V gene: TRBV5-4

CDR3 DNA: TGCGCCAGCAGCCAGGGGGGGGGACAGGGTTTAGAGACCCAGTACTTC
CDR3 protein: CASSQGGGQGLETQYF
clone size: once
D gene: TRBD1
J gene: TRBJ2-5
V gene: TRBV4-3

CDR3 DNA: TGTGCCAGCAGCCAGCAGACAGGTAACTACGAGCAGTACTTC
CDR3 protein: CASSQQTGNYEQYF
clone size: .
D gene: .
J gene: TRBJ2-7
V gene: TRBV9

CDR3 DNA: TGTGCCAGCAGTGTAGGGGGGGGGACTATATCTTCACCCCTCCACTTT
CDR3 protein: CASSVGGGTISSPLHF
clone size: .
D gene: .
J gene: TRBJ1-6
V gene: TRBV2

CDR3 DNA: TGTGCCAGCAGCCAAGAATGCGGCGGGAGCCCCTACAATGAGCAGTTCTTC
CDR3 protein: CASSQECGGSPYNEQFF
clone size: .
D gene: TRBD2
J gene: TRBJ2-1
V gene: TRBV3-1/TRBV3-2

CDR3 DNA: TGCGCCAGCGCTCGCAGCGAATTCAACACCGGGGAGCTGTTTTTT
CDR3 protein: CASARSEFNTGELFF
clone size: once
D gene: .
J gene: TRBJ2-2
V gene: TRBV5-1

CDR3 DNA: TGTGCCAGCAGCGCCGGACAGTTAGATCAGCCCCAGCATTTT
CDR3 protein: CASSAGQLDQPQHF
clone size: .
D gene: .
J gene: TRBJ1-5
V gene: TRBV9

CDR3 DNA: TGTGCCAGCAGCGCGTGGACAGGGGGCTATGGCTACACCTTC
CDR3 protein: CASSAWTGGYGYTF
clone size: .
D gene: TRBD1
J gene: TRBJ1-2
V gene: TRBV7-2

CDR3 DNA: TGTGCCAGCAGTTTAAGGGGAAGGGGAGGAGGCAATCAGCCCCAGCATTTT
CDR3 protein: CASSLRGRGGGNQPQHF
clone size: .
D gene: .
J gene: TRBJ1-5
V gene: TRBV28

CDR3 DNA: TGTGCCAGCAGTCGAGTAGGACAGGGGGAAGACTGGAAGCAGTACTTC
CDR3 protein: CASSRVGQGEDWKQYF
clone size: .
D gene: TRBD1
J gene: TRBJ2-7
V gene: TRBV6-6

CDR3 DNA: TGCGCCAGCAGCTTGGCCGGCGAGCAGTACTTC
CDR3 protein: CASSLAGEQYF
clone size: few
D gene: .
J gene: TRBJ2-7
V gene: TRBV5-1

CDR3 DNA: TGTGCCAGCAGCTTAGACCGATCCCAATCCAGGGGCAATGGCTACACCTTC
CDR3 protein: CASSLDRSQSRGNGYTF
clone size: .
D gene: .
J gene: TRBJ1-2
V gene: TRBV7-9

CDR3 DNA: TGTGCCAGCATTGCTCGAGAGGGGAGGGCCACGGATCAGTACTTC
CDR3 protein: CASIAREGRATDQYF
clone size: .
D gene: TRBD2
J gene: TRBJ2-7
V gene: TRBV6-5

CDR3 DNA: TGCGCCAGCAGCCAGCGACAGGACCTTGAAGCTTTCTTT
CDR3 protein: CASSQRQDLEAFF
clone size: .
D gene: .
J gene: TRBJ1-1
V gene: TRBV4-3

CDR3 DNA: TGTGCCAGTAGTATGGCCGGGGGGCGCGGGACAGATACGCAGTATTTT
CDR3 protein: CASSMAGGRGTDTQYF
clone size: .
D gene: .
J gene: TRBJ2-3
V gene: TRBV19

CDR3 DNA: TGCGCCAGCAGCGGGGACTCCGAGCAGTACTTC
CDR3 protein: CASSGDSEQYF
clone size: .
D gene: .
J gene: TRBJ2-7
V gene: TRBV4-1

CDR3 DNA: TGTGCCAGCAGCCCCAGACAGGGTCTGCCCCCTGCGGCTTTCTTT
CDR3 protein: CASSPRQGLPPAAFF
clone size: .
D gene: TRBD1
J gene: TRBJ1-1
V gene: TRBV11-3

CDR3 DNA: TGCAGCGCCCGGACTAGCGGGGCGGAGACCCAGTACTTC
CDR3 protein: CSARTSGAETQYF
clone size: few
D gene: TRBD2
J gene: TRBJ2-5
V gene: TRBV29-1

CDR3 DNA: TGTGCCAGCAGCTCCTCGAGAGCAACTAATGAAAAACTGTTTTTT
CDR3 protein: CASSSSRATNEKLFF
clone size: .
D gene: .
J gene: TRBJ1-4
V gene: TRBV7-2

CDR3 DNA: TGCGCCAGCAGCTCCGGACTTACATCCTACGAGCAGTACTTC
CDR3 protein: CASSSGLTSYEQYF
clone size: .
D gene: .
J gene: TRBJ2-7
V gene: TRBV5-1

CDR3 DNA: TGTGCCAGCAGCCCCCGTCCAACAGGGTATGGGACCTATGGCTACACCTTC
CDR3 protein: CASSPRPTGYGTYGYTF
clone size: once
D gene: .
J gene: TRBJ1-2
V gene: TRBV9

CDR3 DNA: TGTGCCAGCAGTGACTCGACTAGCGGGGGTGCAGATACGCAGTATTTT
CDR3 protein: CASSDSTSGGADTQYF
clone size: once
D gene: TRBD2
J gene: TRBJ2-3
V gene: TRBV6-4

CDR3 DNA: TGTGCCAGCAGCCCTCCTGGGGGGGCCTACAATGAGCAGTTCTTC
CDR3 protein: CASSPPGGAYNEQFF
clone size: .
D gene: TRBD2
J gene: TRBJ2-1
V gene: TRBV6-6